This entry features one TCR beta chain sequence. Source study methods: Reference gene primer amplification yielded estimated nucleated cell counts. The data were produced by immunoSEQ multiplex PCR, yet TCRdb's version contains in-frame clones alone and is incomplete. Clone size and the V and J calls come from that table; the DNA yielded D and trimming. This sample has 85,000 to 130,000 clones; about four fifths occur once, and the top ten carry 14%. The data were obtained in a study of blood T cell repertoires in COVID-19. In the study overall: COVID-19 samples collected from the United States, Italy and Spain covered acute and convalescent phases. T cells, B-cell-depleted T cells, or PBMCs supplied cDNA or gDNA.

Trimming removed 4 bases at V and 2 bases at J, with 3 bases between. Germline-derived CDR1 and CDR2 are MDHEN and SYDVKM. This CDR3 is built from 11 residues. This clonotype was obtained from a woman aged 55-70 years with acute or convalescent COVID-19. Sequenced material: peripheral blood. This chain connects TRBV28 to TRBJ2-7; D is ambiguous. The CDR3 is CASSSAYEQYF. CDR3 DNA: TGTGCCAGCAGTTCCGCCTACGAGCAGTACTTC.